Listed below are T cell receptor beta chains from one sample, sequenced in a study of blood T cell repertoires in COVID-19. Assay used: immunoSEQ multiplex PCR; TCRdb lists only in-frame clones, some missing. The sample carries 45,000 to 60,000 clones, 80% to 90% recorded once. Sample: peripheral blood. These receptors were taken from a human donor in a cohort sampled during active COVID-19. Both conserved end residues are part of each CDR3. A D gene is named only where the DNA matches it firmly. Clone size is shown for a subset of rows, as once, few, many or a class of expanded clone.

J gene: TRBJ1-2
D gene: .
clone size: .
V gene: TRBV29-1
CDR3 DNA: TGCAGCGTTGATACCCCACTTGACAGGCTCCACCTCTATGGCTACACCTTC
CDR3 protein: CSVDTPLDRLHLYGYTF

J gene: TRBJ1-5
D gene: .
clone size: .
V gene: TRBV10-2
CDR3 DNA: TGCGCCACCTCTCCTAGACGGTCCAATCAGCCCCAGCATTTT
CDR3 protein: CATSPRRSNQPQHF

J gene: TRBJ1-3
D gene: .
clone size: .
V gene: TRBV5-5
CDR3 DNA: TGTGCCAGCAGCCCGGACAGTGGGAACACCATATATTTT
CDR3 protein: CASSPDSGNTIYF

J gene: TRBJ2-1
D gene: .
clone size: few
V gene: TRBV7-2
CDR3 DNA: TGTGCCAGCAGCTTAGTCCAATACAATGAGCAGTTCTTC
CDR3 protein: CASSLVQYNEQFF

J gene: TRBJ1-6
D gene: .
clone size: .
V gene: TRBV7-9
CDR3 DNA: TGTGCCAGCAGCCCTCCTTCACCCCTCCACTTT
CDR3 protein: CASSPPSPLHF

J gene: TRBJ1-5
D gene: TRBD1
clone size: .
V gene: TRBV12-5
CDR3 DNA: TGTGCTAGTGGAAAGACGACAGGGGGAGATCAGCCCCAGCATTTT
CDR3 protein: CASGKTTGGDQPQHF

J gene: TRBJ2-3
D gene: .
clone size: .
V gene: TRBV5-1
CDR3 DNA: TGCGCCAGCAGGGGGGGTAGCGGTACTAGCACAGATACGCAGTATTTT
CDR3 protein: CASRGGSGTSTDTQYF

J gene: TRBJ1-4
D gene: .
clone size: .
V gene: TRBV19
CDR3 DNA: TGTGCCAGTAGTATACCTAGAGGAGTTGGAGAAAAACTGTTTTTT
CDR3 protein: CASSIPRGVGEKLFF

J gene: TRBJ2-7
D gene: .
clone size: few
V gene: TRBV5-4
CDR3 DNA: TGTGCCAGCAGCTTGGCGGGTAGCGGCCTTGCCTACGAGCAGTACTTC
CDR3 protein: CASSLAGSGLAYEQYF

J gene: TRBJ2-2
D gene: .
clone size: .
V gene: TRBV9
CDR3 DNA: TGTGCCAGCAGCGCCTCCTCCAGCGTAGAAACCGGGGAGCTGTTTTTT
CDR3 protein: CASSASSSVETGELFF

J gene: TRBJ2-3
D gene: .
clone size: once
V gene: TRBV11-2
CDR3 DNA: TGTGCCAGCAGCTTCAGCGGGCCCCCAGATACGCAGTATTTT
CDR3 protein: CASSFSGPPDTQYF

J gene: TRBJ1-2
D gene: TRBD1
clone size: .
V gene: TRBV5-1
CDR3 DNA: TGCGCCAGCAGCATAGGACAGGGGTTAGATGGCTACACCTTC
CDR3 protein: CASSIGQGLDGYTF

J gene: TRBJ1-4
D gene: TRBD1
clone size: .
V gene: TRBV5-5
CDR3 DNA: TGTGCCAGCAGCGGACCGACGGGACAGGGGGAAAAACTGTTTTTT
CDR3 protein: CASSGPTGQGEKLFF

J gene: TRBJ2-5
D gene: .
clone size: .
V gene: TRBV19
CDR3 DNA: TGTGCCAGTAGTCTGAGTCTAGCCGAGACCCAGTACTTC
CDR3 protein: CASSLSLAETQYF

J gene: TRBJ2-2
D gene: .
clone size: .
V gene: TRBV7-9
CDR3 DNA: TGTGCCAGCAGCTACAGGGGAGGCACCGGGGAGCTGTTTTTT
CDR3 protein: CASSYRGGTGELFF

J gene: TRBJ1-5
D gene: .
clone size: .
V gene: TRBV12-2
CDR3 DNA: TGTGCAAGTCGCTCAACGAGGGTTCCCCAGCCCCAGCATTTT
CDR3 protein: CASRSTRVPQPQHF

J gene: TRBJ1-1
D gene: .
clone size: .
V gene: TRBV30
CDR3 DNA: TGTGCCGCCACGACAGGTTTTGGGACTGAAGCTTTCTTT
CDR3 protein: CAATTGFGTEAFF

J gene: TRBJ2-3
D gene: TRBD2
clone size: .
V gene: TRBV6-4
CDR3 DNA: TGTGCCAGCAGTGTGACTAGCGGGGAAACAGATACGCAGTATTTT
CDR3 protein: CASSVTSGETDTQYF

J gene: TRBJ2-7
D gene: TRBD2
clone size: .
V gene: TRBV14
CDR3 DNA: TGTGCCAGCAGCCAAGGGGGCTGGGAGGGCAACGAGCAGTACTTC
CDR3 protein: CASSQGGWEGNEQYF

J gene: TRBJ2-7
D gene: .
clone size: .
V gene: TRBV6-5
CDR3 DNA: TGTGCCAGCAGTTATCGGGGATCGGGAGACGAGCAGTACTTC
CDR3 protein: CASSYRGSGDEQYF

J gene: TRBJ2-7
D gene: .
clone size: once
V gene: TRBV18
CDR3 DNA: TGTGCCAGCTCACCCGCCGGGGGTAGCGGCGCCCACGAGCAGTACTTC
CDR3 protein: CASSPAGGSGAHEQYF

J gene: TRBJ1-4
D gene: .
clone size: .
V gene: TRBV7-6
CDR3 DNA: TGTGCCAGCAGTCATCTAGTGGGAACTAATGAAAAACTGTTTTTT
CDR3 protein: CASSHLVGTNEKLFF

J gene: TRBJ1-2
D gene: TRBD1
clone size: .
V gene: TRBV5-1
CDR3 DNA: TGCGCCAGCAGCCAAGGGGACAGGGCGTCAAACTATGGCTACACCTTC
CDR3 protein: CASSQGDRASNYGYTF

J gene: TRBJ1-6
D gene: TRBD1
clone size: few
V gene: TRBV11-2
CDR3 DNA: TGTGCCAGCAGTCCGGGACAGGGGTGGGACTCACCCCTCCACTTT
CDR3 protein: CASSPGQGWDSPLHF

J gene: TRBJ2-5
D gene: .
clone size: .
V gene: TRBV11-2
CDR3 DNA: TGTGCCAGCAGCCCTGAACAGGGTTTTGAGACCCAGTACTTC
CDR3 protein: CASSPEQGFETQYF

J gene: TRBJ1-2
D gene: .
clone size: .
V gene: TRBV3-1/TRBV3-2
CDR3 DNA: TGTGCCAGCAGCCAAGGGTCGGCGGGGGCGCGGAGCTATGGCTACACCTTC
CDR3 protein: CASSQGSAGARSYGYTF

J gene: TRBJ1-3
D gene: .
clone size: .
V gene: TRBV30
CDR3 DNA: TGTGCCTGGAGTGGACAGCTCTCTGGAAACACCATATATTTT
CDR3 protein: CAWSGQLSGNTIYF

J gene: TRBJ2-1
D gene: TRBD2
clone size: .
V gene: TRBV14
CDR3 DNA: TGTGCCAGCCGCGGGGGAACATGGGAAAATGAGCAGTTCTTC
CDR3 protein: CASRGGTWENEQFF

J gene: TRBJ2-3
D gene: TRBD1
clone size: .
V gene: TRBV2
CDR3 DNA: TGTGCCAGGTTCTACAGGGGTTTGCAGTATTTT
CDR3 protein: CARFYRGLQYF

J gene: TRBJ2-5
D gene: .
clone size: .
V gene: TRBV7-6
CDR3 DNA: TGTGCCAGCAGCTTATTCAACCAAGAGACCCAGTACTTC
CDR3 protein: CASSLFNQETQYF

J gene: TRBJ2-5
D gene: .
clone size: .
V gene: TRBV21-1
CDR3 DNA: TGTGCCAGCAGTGTGGGAGGGGAAGAGACCCAGTACTTC
CDR3 protein: CASSVGGEETQYF

J gene: TRBJ2-7
D gene: .
clone size: .
V gene: TRBV2
CDR3 DNA: TGTGCCAGCAGTGCGACAGCAATATGGAGCTCCTACGAGCAGTACTTC
CDR3 protein: CASSATAIWSSYEQYF

J gene: TRBJ2-2
D gene: TRBD1
clone size: .
V gene: TRBV9
CDR3 DNA: TGTGCCAGCAGCGTAGCAGGGGGCTATGGCGGGGAGCTGTTTTTT
CDR3 protein: CASSVAGGYGGELFF

J gene: TRBJ2-1
D gene: TRBD2
clone size: .
V gene: TRBV5-6
CDR3 DNA: TGTGCCAGCAGCTCAGCGGTAGCGGGGGTAAGGGAGCAGTTCTTC
CDR3 protein: CASSSAVAGVREQFF

J gene: TRBJ2-1
D gene: TRBD1
clone size: .
V gene: TRBV14
CDR3 DNA: TGTGCCAGCAGCCACCAACAGGGGACCCTCTCCAATGAGCAGTTCTTC
CDR3 protein: CASSHQQGTLSNEQFF

J gene: TRBJ2-1
D gene: .
clone size: .
V gene: TRBV5-1
CDR3 DNA: TGCGCCAGCAGCTTATTACCGGGACAAGTGCCCAAGGGTGAGCAGTTCTTC
CDR3 protein: CASSLLPGQVPKGEQFF

J gene: TRBJ1-1
D gene: .
clone size: .
V gene: TRBV7-9
CDR3 DNA: TGTGCCAGCAGCCCCCCCTTGAACACTGAAGCTTTCTTT
CDR3 protein: CASSPPLNTEAFF

J gene: TRBJ2-7
D gene: .
clone size: once
V gene: TRBV20-1
CDR3 DNA: TGCAGTGCCTCGATACGGGACACCCAGTACTTC
CDR3 protein: CSASIRDTQYF

J gene: TRBJ1-2
D gene: .
clone size: .
V gene: TRBV7-2
CDR3 DNA: TGTGCCAGCAGCCCTTATTCCGGGACAACTGGCTACACCTTC
CDR3 protein: CASSPYSGTTGYTF

J gene: TRBJ1-5
D gene: .
clone size: .
V gene: TRBV7-2
CDR3 DNA: TGTGCCAGCAGCTCTACAGGGTTTGTAAATCAGCCCCAGCATTTT
CDR3 protein: CASSSTGFVNQPQHF

J gene: TRBJ2-5
D gene: TRBD2
clone size: .
V gene: TRBV6-5
CDR3 DNA: TGTGCCAGCAGGGGTAGCGGGAAAGAGACCCAGTACTTC
CDR3 protein: CASRGSGKETQYF

J gene: TRBJ2-7
D gene: TRBD1
clone size: .
V gene: TRBV30
CDR3 DNA: TGTGCCTGGAGGAGGGGGCTGAGCTCCTACGAGCAGTACTTC
CDR3 protein: CAWRRGLSSYEQYF

J gene: TRBJ1-2
D gene: TRBD1
clone size: .
V gene: TRBV7-9
CDR3 DNA: TGTGCCAGCAGCTTAGTTACAGGGGGCCCTTATGGCTACACCTTC
CDR3 protein: CASSLVTGGPYGYTF

J gene: TRBJ1-5
D gene: .
clone size: .
V gene: TRBV21-1
CDR3 DNA: TGTGCCAGCAGCAAAAGGAGGACAGGGGGGGATAGGGGTCATGGCGAGCCCCAGCATTTT
CDR3 protein: CASSKRRTGGDRGHGEPQHF

J gene: TRBJ2-7
D gene: .
clone size: .
V gene: TRBV7-6
CDR3 DNA: TGTGCCAGCAGCTACCGGTTTGGGGAGTCCTACGAGCAGTACTTC
CDR3 protein: CASSYRFGESYEQYF

J gene: TRBJ2-1
D gene: TRBD2
clone size: .
V gene: TRBV29-1
CDR3 DNA: TGCAGCGTTGAGGGGACTAGCGGGCCCCACAATGAGCAGTTCTTC
CDR3 protein: CSVEGTSGPHNEQFF

J gene: TRBJ1-2
D gene: .
clone size: .
V gene: TRBV2
CDR3 DNA: TGTGCCAGCAGTACCGACAGGCAATATGGCTACACCTTC
CDR3 protein: CASSTDRQYGYTF

J gene: TRBJ2-5
D gene: .
clone size: .
V gene: TRBV2
CDR3 DNA: TGTGCCAGCAGTGGACAGGTAGTAGAGACCCAGTACTTC
CDR3 protein: CASSGQVVETQYF

J gene: TRBJ2-1
D gene: .
clone size: once
V gene: TRBV5-1
CDR3 DNA: TGCGCCAGCAGCTTGGAACAGTTCGTCAATGAGCAGTTCTTC
CDR3 protein: CASSLEQFVNEQFF